This passage covers 24 T cell receptor beta chains from one sample sequenced in a study of regulatory T cells in long-lasting Graves disease. The sample's time point: newly diagnosed GD, antithyroid drugs for less than 3 months. Isolated PBMC RNA provided the starting material for the TCR library. In building TCR beta libraries, iRepertoire HTBI primers were used together with Arm-PCR of CDR3 regions. One entry per CDR3 protein, called by TCRdb with MiXCR from the multiplex PCR reads. The sample holds some 340,000 distinct CDR3 sequences, 10% to 15% seen once. The same data also went into a second study, on T cells in Graves' hyperthyroidism and ophthalmopathy.

The starting material was peripheral blood mononuclear cells (PBMCs), obtained at new diagnosis, from a patient treated with antithyroid drugs. Receptor source: a young woman with Graves disease.

This clonotype has at least ten counts. The rearrangement joins TRBV6-1 to TRBJ2-1; 12 bases map to TRBD2. The CDR3 has 14 residues. Germline V gene sequence: CDR1 MNHNS, CDR2 SASEGT. With V trimmed by 7 bases and J by 3 bases, 1 base remained unmatched. For the CDR3, the DNA is TGTGCCAGCACTAGCGGGAGGGTCTACAATGAGCAGTTCTTC. It specifies CASTSGRVYNEQFF.

The J gene is TRBJ1-1, the V gene TRBV19, with D possibly TRBD1 on 5 matching bases. The CDR3 spans 13 residues. Looked up from germline, CDR1 is LNHDA and CDR2 is SQIVND (reference sequence). The ends were cut back, 8 bases at V and 1 base at J, with 11 bases in the middle. CDR3 coding DNA: TGTGCCAGTGTTGACAGTCGGAACACTGAAGCTTTCTTT. It encodes CASVDSRNTEAFF.

In regard to this clonotype: The junction differs from germline at one of its ends, possibly a read error. The CDR3 DNA sequence: TGTGCCAGCAGTCCAGCAGGGACCTATGGCTGCACCTTC. The encoded protein is CASSPAGTYGCTF. The chain uses TRBV6-1 and TRBJ1-2; D might be TRBD1 (5 bases). This CDR3 has 13 amino acids. The germline CDR1 and CDR2 sequences are MNHNS and SASEGT.

This clonotype has ten or more counts. This chain joins TRBV19 and TRBJ2-7; D uncertain. The CDR3 has 14 amino acids. Germline V lookup: CDR1 LNHDA, CDR2 SQIVND (reference sequence). V lost 1 base, J lost 5 bases, and 12 bases lay in between. CDR3 DNA sequence: TGTGCCAGTAGTATAGGTGGCGTGCGCGACGAGCAGTACTTC. This codes for CASSIGGVRDEQYF.

V gene TRBV7-2 combines with J gene TRBJ2-2; the D is unclear. The CDR3 has 16 residues. Trimming shortened V by 4 bases and J by 1 base, and 13 bases separated the two germline ends. The germline V gene has CDR1 SGHTA and CDR2 FQGNSA. CDR3 nucleotides: TGTGCCAGCAGCTCTTTCTCCCCCAAGAACACCGGGGAGCTGTTTTTT. Protein sequence: CASSSFSPKNTGELFF.

The rearrangement uses TRBV20-1 and TRBJ2-7; D call uncertain. Germline assignment: CDR1 DFQATT and CDR2 SNEGSKA (reference sequence). The CDR3 length is 12 residues. CDR3 protein: CRAQRDTYEQYF. The CDR3 DNA sequence: TGCAGAGCCCAAAGGGATACGTACGAGCAGTACTTC.

This clonotype was recorded at least ten times. This chain links TRBV11-3 with TRBJ2-1; D ambiguous. The CDR3 totals 14 residues. Trimming took off 5 bases at V and 8 bases at J, with 16 bases between the two ends. Germline V gene sequence: CDR1 SGHNT, CDR2 YENEEA. The CDR3 reads CASSTGPPRDEQFF. The CDR3 DNA follows: TGTGCCAGCAGCACCGGACCCCCCCGGGATGAGCAGTTCTTC.

This clonotype was picked up many times. The chain carries TRBV10-3 and TRBJ1-2; the D is unclear. The CDR3 has 14 residues. The germline CDR1 and CDR2 sequences are ENHRY and SYGVKD. Trimming cost V 4 bases and J 5 bases, with 14 bases left between them. This CDR3 is CAISATSLGYGYTF. CDR3 bases: TGTGCCATCAGTGCGACGTCATTGGGGTATGGCTACACCTTC.

The rearrangement links TRBV15 to TRBJ2-5; 7 bases fit TRBD2. CDR1 is LNHNV and CDR2 is YYDKDF in the germline V gene (reference sequence). The junction had 6 bases not matched to a gene; V was cut back by 0 bases and J by 5 bases. The CDR3 contains 15 residues. The CDR3 nucleotides are TGTGCCACCAGCAGAGAAGCCGGGGGGTGGGAGACCCAGTACTTC. Residues: CATSREAGGWETQYF.

This clonotype was recorded many times. V usage is TRBV7-8 and J usage is TRBJ2-3, with D perhaps given as TRBD1 or TRBD2 (6 bases each). Germline V gene data show CDR1 as SGHVS and CDR2 as FQNEAQ. The CDR3 is made up of 16 amino acids. The V end was cut by 5 bases, the J end by 0 bases, with 15 bases between. CDR3 nucleotides: TGTGCCAGCAGCCCCCGGGGGACAACTAGCACAGATACGCAGTATTTT. It is translated as CASSPRGTTSTDTQYF.

This clonotype was seen ten or more times. The chain carries TRBV7-2 and TRBJ2-5; D call uncertain. In germline, CDR1 is SGHTA, CDR2 FQGNSA. The ends were cut back, 1 base at V and 5 bases at J, with 8 bases in the middle. CDR3 length: 13 residues. CDR3 DNA sequence: TGTGCCAGCAGCTTAGGCAAGGTCGAGACCCAGTACTTC. Its translation: CASSLGKVETQYF.

CDR3 DNA: TGTGCCAGCACCCCGGGACTGTGGAGCTCCTACAATGAGCAGTTCTTC. It codes for CASTPGLWSSYNEQFF. J is TRBJ2-1 and V is TRBV5-5; tentative D call: TRBD2 (6 bases). Germline CDR1 and CDR2: SGHKS and YYEKEE (reference sequence). V was shortened by 6 bases and J by 0 bases, with 16 bases between the two germline ends. CDR3 length equals 16 residues.

This clonotype was observed many times. J is TRBJ2-3 and V is TRBV7-2, with 13 bases identical to TRBD2. The CDR3 extends over 15 amino acids. With V trimmed by 1 base and J by 6 bases, 1 base remained unmatched. The germline CDR1 and CDR2 sequences are SGHTA and FQGNSA. The CDR3 loop is CASSLVTSGRDTQYF. CDR3 bases: TGTGCCAGCAGCTTAGTGACTAGCGGGAGGGATACGCAGTATTTT.

This clonotype was detected ten times or more. The rearrangement uses TRBV13 and TRBJ2-1; D ambiguous. The ends were cut back, 3 bases at V and 4 bases at J, with 13 bases in the middle. Germline V CDR1 and CDR2: PRHDT, FYEKMQ (reference sequence). The CDR3 loop spans 15 amino acids. This CDR3 reads CASSLAVDSYNEQFF. CDR3 nucleotides: TGTGCCAGCAGCTTGGCGGTAGACTCATACAATGAGCAGTTCTTC.

This clonotype was found many times. The V and J genes are TRBV27 and TRBJ2-1; 10 bases map to TRBD1. After removal of 1 base from V and 2 bases from J, the junction contained 2 bases not matched to a gene. Germline loops: CDR1 MNHEY, CDR2 SMNVEV (reference sequence). This CDR3 is built from 16 residues. CDR3 DNA sequence: TGTGCCAGCAGTTTATTGGACAGGGGGACCTACAATGAGCAGTTCTTC. As protein: CASSLLDRGTYNEQFF.

This chain uses TRBV27 with TRBJ1-2; unclear D gene. CDR1 is MNHEY and CDR2 is SMNVEV in the germline V gene (reference sequence). Trimming removed 0 bases from V and 8 bases from J, with 13 bases in between. The CDR3 runs 14 residues. The CDR3 protein is CASSLSIPSWGYTF. Written as DNA, the CDR3 is TGTGCCAGCAGTTTATCGATCCCGAGCTGGGGCTACACCTTC.

This clonotype was picked up many times. The rearrangement joins TRBV24-1 to TRBJ1-5; the D is unclear. The CDR3 runs to 15 residues. The V gene lost 4 bases and the J gene lost 0 bases, with 9 bases spanning the gap. The germline V gene has CDR1 KGHDR and CDR2 SFDVKD. CDR3 region: CATSDSTYSNQPQHF. Here the CDR3 DNA reads TGTGCCACCAGTGACAGCACCTATAGCAATCAGCCCCAGCATTTT.

This clonotype occurred many times. This chain uses TRBV28 with TRBJ2-5; D is unclear. This CDR3 has 12 amino acids. Deletions cut 3 bases from V and 5 bases from J, with 7 bases between. Germline V CDR1 and CDR2: MDHEN, SYDVKM. The CDR3 region has the DNA TGTGCCAGCAGTTTCAGACCCGAGACCCAGTACTTC. Protein sequence: CASSFRPETQYF.

This chain uses TRBV20-1 with TRBJ2-1; 7 nucleotides align to TRBD2. V dropped 2 bases and J dropped 1; count of bases not matched to a gene: 5. This CDR3 region has 15 residues. Germline-derived CDR1 and CDR2 are DFQATT and SNEGSKA (reference sequence). The CDR3 region is CSARYGGISYNEQFF. The CDR3 DNA reads as TGCAGTGCTAGATACGGGGGGATTTCCTACAATGAGCAGTTCTTC.

This clonotype has at least ten counts. The chain uses TRBV18 and TRBJ2-1; D unresolved. The CDR3 extends over 15 amino acids. V lost 5 bases and J 4 bases, leaving 15 bases between the germline ends. Germline V gene lookup returns CDR1 KGHSH and CDR2 LQKENI. CDR3 in DNA: TGTGCCAGCTCATCCGGTGGCTCCCGATACAATGAGCAGTTCTTC. Protein: CASSSGGSRYNEQFF.

The chain combines TRBV6-1 with TRBJ2-2, with D unclear. The CDR3 loop spans 16 amino acids. CDR1 and CDR2 (germline): MNHNS, SASEGT. Trimming shortened V by 4 bases and J by 5 bases, and 17 bases separated the two germline ends. The CDR3 DNA follows: TGTGCCAGCAGTGCAAGAATTGGGCTTCGAACCGGGGAGCTGTTTTTT. Protein product: CASSARIGLRTGELFF.

The chain carries TRBV7-6 and TRBJ2-2; 12 nucleotides line up with TRBD2. There are 16 residues in the CDR3. V shed 2 bases and J 3 bases; nucleotides not matched to a gene: 1. CDR1 is SGHVS and CDR2 is FNYEAQ in the germline V gene. CDR3 nucleotide sequence: TGTGCCAGCAGCTTAACTAGCGGGGGGTACACCGGGGAGCTGTTTTTT. Protein sequence: CASSLTSGGYTGELFF.

This clonotype was counted a few times. The chain links TRBV10-3 to TRBJ1-1; 8 positions agree with TRBD1. The V and J ends lost 7 bases and 7 bases, in that order; junction bases with no gene match: 23. Per the germline V gene, CDR1 is ENHRY and CDR2 is SYGVKD. The CDR3 is 18 amino acids. The CDR3 DNA sequence: TGTGCCATCACCCATCGGGGTGCAGGGGGCGTCGCCGGGAATGAAGCTTTCTTT. Its translation is CAITHRGAGGVAGNEAFF.

V and J are TRBV19 and TRBJ1-6; no definite D call. This CDR3 contains 13 residues. Between the trimmed V and J ends, which lost 9 bases and 13 bases, there was a span of 19 bases. Germline CDR1 LNHDA, CDR2 SQIVND (reference sequence). The DNA of the CDR3 is TGTGCCAGCAGGCTGAGAGAGAGTTGGCCCCTCCACTTT. The encoded protein is CASRLRESWPLHF. Filled out from reference TRBV19 and TRBJ1-6, the complete variable domain reads DGGITQSPKYLFRKEGQNVTLSCEQNLNHDAMYWYRQDPGQGLRLIYYSQIVNDFQKGDIAEGYSVSREKKESFPLTVTSAQKNPTAFYLCASRLRESWPLHFGNGTRLTVT.